These 9 T cell receptor beta chains share one sample of origin, sequenced in a study of cytomegalovirus exposure and HLA in healthy donors. In the PCR, 60 Vbeta and 13 Jbeta primers were used. Some clones are missing from TCRdb's copy, which holds only in-frame ones; the method was immunoSEQ multiplex PCR. This table holds roughly 160,000 clones, roughly four fifths found once. The sequenced sample was PBMCs. These receptor sequences come from a man aged 50-60 years in good health and CMV-seropositive.

This rearrangement joins TRBV28 to TRBJ1-5, with a possible D match to TRBD1 (5 bases). Trimming removed 2 bases at V and 6 bases at J, with 8 bases between. CDR1 and CDR2 (germline): MDHEN, SYDVKM. The CDR3 loop spans 13 amino acids. The CDR3 DNA sequence: TGTGCCAGCAGTTTAAGAAGGGGTCAGCCCCAGCATTTT. This sequence encodes CASSLRRGQPQHF. The whole variable domain, filled in from reference TRBV28 and TRBJ1-5, reads DVKVTQSSRYLVKRTGEKVFLECVQDMDHENMFWYRQDPGLGLRLIYFSYDVKMKEKGDIPEGYSVSREKKERFSLILESASTNQTSMYLCASSLRRGQPQHFGDGTRLSIL.

This clone appeared once. The CDR3 nucleotides are TGTGCCTGGAGTGGCCCTCCCCTAGCGGGAGTGACAGATACGCAGTATTTT. Encoded protein: CAWSGPPLAGVTDTQYF. V and J are TRBV30 and TRBJ2-3; 10 nucleotides align to TRBD2. The CDR3 loop spans 17 amino acids. Trimming cost V 1 base and J 3 bases; bases outside gene matches: 10. Germline V gives CDR1 GTSNPN, CDR2 SVGIG (reference sequence).

The chain recombines TRBV6-1 with TRBJ1-1; no clear D gene. Per the germline V gene, CDR1 is MNHNS and CDR2 is SASEGT. V was pared by 5 bases and J by 1 base, with 8 bases between. This CDR3 is built from 13 residues. CDR3 in DNA: TGTGCCAGCAGTCAATACAGGAACACTGAAGCTTTCTTT. It specifies CASSQYRNTEAFF.

The rearrangement uses TRBV5-1 and TRBJ2-1; TRBD2 matches 8 bases. Germline lookup yields CDR1 SGHRS and CDR2 YFSETQ. CDR3 size: 17 residues. V gave up 4 bases and J gave up 2 bases; unmatched junction bases: 11. The CDR3 region has the DNA TGCGCCAGCAGCCCAGGAGAGGCGGGAGGCCCCTACAATGAGCAGTTCTTC. This gives the protein CASSPGEAGGPYNEQFF.

This chain joins TRBV11-3 and TRBJ2-7, with 7 bases lining up with TRBD2. The CDR3 sequence is 14 residues long. With V trimmed by 4 bases and J by 5 bases, 8 bases remained unmatched. CDR1 is SGHNT, CDR2 YENEEA, per germline. The CDR3 sequence: CASSSMSGGNEQYF. The CDR3 nucleotides read TGTGCCAGCAGCTCGATGTCGGGAGGTAACGAGCAGTACTTC.

The V gene is TRBV19, the J gene TRBJ2-3, with D uncertain. V lost 3 bases and J 6 bases, leaving 19 bases between the germline ends. The CDR3 runs to 16 residues. Germline V CDR1 and CDR2: LNHDA, SQIVND (reference sequence). The CDR3, as DNA: TGTGCCAGTAGTATCTCCCGGGTCCCCAAAGCCGATACGCAGTATTTT. Its protein product is CASSISRVPKADTQYF.

Here the CDR3 reads CASSYRTGANEKLFF. CDR3 bases: TGTGCCAGCAGCTACAGGACAGGGGCTAATGAAAAACTGTTTTTT. V and J are TRBV5-5 and TRBJ1-4, with 9 positions matching TRBD1. V lost 3 bases, J lost 3 bases, and 3 bases stayed unmatched. Germline-derived CDR1 and CDR2 are SGHKS and YYEKEE (reference sequence). The CDR3 is 15 residues long.

This clone was observed a few times. The chain carries TRBV25-1 and TRBJ1-1; D remains unclear. Germline V lookup: CDR1 MGHDK, CDR2 SYGVNS. The CDR3 has 12 residues. V was pared by 6 bases and J by 1 base, with 6 bases between. DNA of the CDR3: TGTGCCAGCAGGGGCCAGAACACTGAAGCTTTCTTT. Translated: CASRGQNTEAFF.

The CDR3 loop is CASSFWVAGGTTDTQYF. The CDR3 coding sequence is TGTGCCAGCAGTTTTTGGGTAGCGGGGGGCACCACAGATACGCAGTATTTT. The chain couples TRBV28 to TRBJ2-3; 10 bases agree with TRBD2. The CDR3 loop spans 17 amino acids. CDR1 and CDR2 from the germline V gene are MDHEN and SYDVKM. The V segment lost 3 bases and the J segment 2 bases; nucleotides outside the gene matches: 8.